Listed below are T cell receptor beta chains from one sample, sequenced in a study of shared clonotypes between healthy human individuals. Libraries were prepared by immunoSEQ multiplex PCR; TCRdb keeps only in-frame clonotypes and omits some of them. The table records more than 2 million clones, roughly 95% of them present only once. Sequencing was carried out using naive CD8+ T cells from PBMCs. These receptors were collected from a man aged 18 to 35 in good health. Some clones in this sample may be carry-over from other donors' samples. Both conserved end residues are part of each CDR3. Fields, in order: clone size, D gene, J gene, V gene, CDR3 protein, CDR3 DNA. A D gene is named only where the DNA matches it firmly. Size is stated for part of the rows, as once, few or many counts, or as a class when the clone is expanded.

size: once; D: TRBD2; J: TRBJ2-7; V: TRBV10-2; CDR3: CASSQTSGDLFYEQYF; DNA: TGCGCCAGCAGCCAAACTAGCGGAGATTTGTTCTACGAGCAGTACTTC
size: NA; D: TRBD1; J: TRBJ2-3; V: TRBV7-2; CDR3: CASSHRGHSTDTQYF; DNA: TGTGCCAGCAGCCACAGGGGGCATAGCACAGATACGCAGTATTTT
size: NA; D: TRBD2; J: TRBJ2-3; V: TRBV28; CDR3: CASSQTSGGTDTQYF; DNA: TGTGCCAGCAGCCAAACTAGCGGGGGGACAGATACGCAGTATTTT
size: NA; D: NA; J: TRBJ1-1; V: TRBV4-1; CDR3: CASSLTGHAPMNTEAFF; DNA: TGCGCCAGCAGCCTAACCGGACACGCACCAATGAACACTGAAGCTTTCTTT
size: NA; D: TRBD1; J: TRBJ2-7; V: TRBV7-9; CDR3: CASSLGDRNSYEQYF; DNA: TGTGCCAGCAGCTTAGGGGACAGGAACTCCTACGAGCAGTACTTC
size: NA; D: TRBD2; J: TRBJ2-1; V: TRBV9; CDR3: CASSDRTSGRHNEQFF; DNA: TGTGCCAGCAGCGATCGGACTAGCGGGAGACACAATGAGCAGTTCTTC
size: NA; D: NA; J: TRBJ2-3; V: TRBV9; CDR3: CASREADTDTQYF; DNA: TGTGCCAGCAGGGAAGCGGACACAGATACGCAGTATTTT
size: NA; D: NA; J: TRBJ2-3; V: TRBV7-8; CDR3: CASRFTDTQYF; DNA: TGTGCCAGCAGGTTCACAGATACGCAGTATTTT
size: NA; D: TRBD1; J: TRBJ2-2; V: TRBV7-9; CDR3: CASSSGQTAGELFF; DNA: TGTGCCAGCAGCTCGGGACAGACGGCCGGGGAGCTGTTTTTT
size: NA; D: NA; J: TRBJ2-7; V: TRBV28; CDR3: CASSFEIPPYEQYF; DNA: TGTGCCAGCAGTTTTGAGATACCTCCCTACGAGCAGTACTTC
size: NA; D: NA; J: TRBJ1-2; V: TRBV6-5; CDR3: CASSYVGGYTF; DNA: TGTGCCAGCAGTTACGTGGGGGGCTACACCTTC
size: once; D: TRBD1; J: TRBJ2-7; V: TRBV7-9; CDR3: CASSHRDSSYEQYF; DNA: TGTGCCAGCAGCCACCGGGACAGCTCCTACGAGCAGTACTTC
size: NA; D: TRBD1; J: TRBJ2-7; V: TRBV18; CDR3: CASSPRRTGESYEQYF; DNA: TGTGCCAGCTCACCCCGGCGGACAGGGGAGTCCTACGAGCAGTACTTC
size: NA; D: TRBD1; J: TRBJ1-5; V: TRBV6-5; CDR3: CASRFRTGHQPQHF; DNA: TGTGCCAGCAGATTCCGGACAGGGCACCAGCCCCAGCATTTT
size: NA; D: NA; J: TRBJ2-1; V: TRBV4-2; CDR3: CASSQDWGAAPHNEQFF; DNA: TGTGCCAGCAGCCAAGATTGGGGGGCAGCCCCCCACAATGAGCAGTTCTTC
size: NA; D: NA; J: TRBJ2-2; V: TRBV27; CDR3: CASSFSGTGELFF; DNA: TGTGCCAGCAGTTTTTCAGGCACCGGGGAGCTGTTTTTT
size: NA; D: NA; J: TRBJ1-2; V: TRBV7-9; CDR3: CASSPQGANYGYTF; DNA: TGTGCCAGCAGCCCACAGGGAGCAAACTATGGCTACACCTTC
size: NA; D: NA; J: TRBJ1-2; V: TRBV7-8; CDR3: CASRPRANYGYTF; DNA: TGTGCCAGCAGACCTAGGGCCAACTATGGCTACACCTTC
size: NA; D: NA; J: TRBJ2-4; V: TRBV4-2; CDR3: CASSQVPRTDKNIQYF; DNA: TGTGCCAGCAGCCAGGTCCCGAGGACAGACAAAAACATTCAGTACTTC
size: NA; D: TRBD1; J: TRBJ1-1; V: TRBV5-1; CDR3: CASSPHRGQNTEAFF; DNA: TGCGCCAGCAGCCCCCACAGGGGGCAGAACACTGAAGCTTTCTTT
size: NA; D: TRBD1; J: TRBJ1-1; V: TRBV5-4; CDR3: CASSFQGGGATEAFF; DNA: TGTGCCAGCAGCTTCCAGGGGGGTGGTGCCACTGAAGCTTTCTTT
size: once; D: NA; J: TRBJ2-3; V: TRBV14; CDR3: CASSQDWASTDTQYF; DNA: TGTGCCAGCAGCCAAGATTGGGCGAGCACAGATACGCAGTATTTT
size: NA; D: TRBD1; J: TRBJ1-1; V: TRBV25-1; CDR3: CASRGDRVNTEAFF; DNA: TGTGCCAGCAGGGGGGACAGGGTGAACACTGAAGCTTTCTTT
size: NA; D: TRBD1; J: TRBJ2-7; V: TRBV9; CDR3: CASSPGQGYEQYF; DNA: TGTGCCAGCAGCCCGGGACAGGGTTACGAGCAGTACTTC
size: NA; D: NA; J: TRBJ2-2; V: TRBV27; CDR3: CASSLHGLGTGELFF; DNA: TGTGCCAGCAGTTTACACGGGTTAGGGACCGGGGAGCTGTTTTTT
size: NA; D: NA; J: TRBJ2-1; V: TRBV6-6; CDR3: CASSYEDLGNEQFF; DNA: TGTGCCAGCAGTTACGAGGACCTCGGCAATGAGCAGTTCTTC
size: NA; D: TRBD1; J: TRBJ2-1; V: TRBV13; CDR3: CASSNLGQGGGNEQFF; DNA: TGTGCCAGCAGCAATTTGGGACAGGGAGGGGGCAATGAGCAGTTCTTC
size: NA; D: TRBD1; J: TRBJ1-5; V: TRBV19; CDR3: CASHKDREGGQPQHF; DNA: TGTGCCAGTCATAAGGACAGGGAAGGAGGCCAGCCCCAGCATTTT